This T cell receptor beta chain is drawn from a study of tumor-infiltrating lymphocytes in primary liver carcinoma (dated by TCRdb to 2016 to 2017). Regarding the research as a whole: Five patients with histopathologically diagnosed primary liver carcinoma underwent surgical resection in China between late 2015 and 2016. Hepatocellular carcinoma (four) or combined HCC and intrahepatic cholangiocarcinoma (one) was present in the five patients, who were three men and two women aged 30 to 69 years. The tumors of the five patients were staged as T1-T3 N0M0, with maximum diameters ranging from about 4.2 to 10 cm. Roughly 3.65 to 7.13 million productive TCRbeta reads were obtained per sample, and no significant difference in read depth was found between tissue types. Across five regions of each liver tumor, along with adjacent normal tissue and blood, the study brought together TCRbeta repertoire sequencing, expression microarrays and whole-exome sequencing. A total of 35 or so specimens from 5 patients went through TCRbeta repertoire sequencing, namely 25 tumor regions, 5 adjacent noncancerous liver tissues and 5 peripheral blood samples. Reproducibility between technical replicate repertoires was high, with correlation coefficients above 0.95 and mean shared-clone rates around 0.88. The research as a whole found: Because sequencing covered only the TCR beta chain and unpaired alpha chains were not captured, true repertoire diversity is likely underestimated. Compared with blood, tumors had a significantly larger share of the repertoire taken up by the top 250 clones (p = 0.039). Consistent with antigen-driven expansion, pairs of tumor regions showed higher repertoire overlap (mean around 36%) than either tumor-adjacent pairs (roughly 17%) or tumor-blood pairs (roughly 15%). Bulk unsorted samples precluded comparing CD4+ and CD8+ T cell repertoires. Only 4 to 6 patients were included in the study, and the authors note that the findings should be validated in a larger study.

A constant-region primer and ProtoScript II reverse transcriptase were used to reverse-transcribe TCRbeta-specific cDNA from around 540 ng total RNA. The TCRbeta libraries were prepared through three rounds of nested multiplex PCR following a slightly modified ARM-PCR procedure. Each of the first two PCR rounds ran for approximately 10 cycles using multiplex TRBV1-TRBV30 forward primers together with a Cbeta reverse primer. A final 25-cycle PCR with Deep VentR polymerase added sample barcodes and Illumina adapters. Before sequencing, amplicons of 200-500 bp were gel-purified using a QIAquick gel extraction kit. An Illumina HiSeq 2500 was used to sequence the TCRbeta amplicons, generating 250-bp paired-end reads. Per the original workflow: To recover full CDR3 sequences, reads were quality-trimmed using Trimmomatic v0.33 and paired reads were then merged using FLASH v1.2.11. MiGEC v1.2.1b assigned V, D and J germline segments to the rearranged TCRbeta sequences. VDJtools v1.0.0 computed clonotype statistics and Shannon-Wiener diversity indices. To reduce sampling bias, subsequent analyses other than the diversity analysis used only the 250 most abundant clonotypes in each sample. TCRdb reran the public reads through fastp at Q25 and MiXCR, keeping productive beta chains. Identical CDR3 proteins give one entry, which carries the most common genes and DNA. The V and J calls reflect TCRdb's pipeline rather than the authors' work. Present in this sample are approximately 300,000 distinct CDR3 sequences, roughly 60% of which were seen just once. The ten most abundant clones make up more than 8.5% of the sample.

Blood RNA was extracted from unsorted whole blood using TRIzol reagent, and germline DNA was obtained with the DNeasy Blood & Tissue kit. Chronic HBV infection was present in the patients, and the patients were treatment-naive at sampling. Approximately 3.8 milliliters of peripheral blood were collected into K2EDTA tubes before surgery. The CDR3 goes from the cysteine to the phenylalanine over 16 residues. Only CDR3 DNA is held: 48 bases, read in frame from base 1. V and J lose 6 bases and 0 bases, and a span of 16 bases separates them. This clonotype appeared a few times. Its antigen has not been determined. No base qualities exist here, and no much larger clone lies one base off it.

The sample comprised peripheral blood. In this chain, TRBV12-3 or TRBV12-4 is recombined with TRBJ2-3; the D gene is possibly TRBD1 or TRBD2, with 6 bases matching each. This clonotype originated in a man aged 40-50 years with primary liver carcinoma and hepatitis B virus infection. CDR3 reads: CASRTGGTTSTDTQYF. The DNA reads as follows: TGTGCCAGCAGGACCGGAGGGACAACGAGCACAGATACGCAGTATTTT.